A single sample is the source of the 15 T cell receptor beta chains below, sequenced in a study of T cell clonotyping in hematopoietic cell transplantation. Assay: immunoSEQ multiplex PCR; the TCRdb copy retains only in-frame clones and omits some. The profile shows roughly 34,000 clones, 85% to 95% of them singletons. The time point here: recipient sample about 28 days before transplant, after cytoreduction. Sequencing used peripheral blood mononuclear cells, obtained before stem cell transplant. The receptors were gathered from a man aged 40-49 years with chronic myeloid leukemia. Some clones in this sample may be carry-over from other donors' samples.

This clone was picked up one time. The rearrangement uses TRBV30 and TRBJ2-1; D gene ambiguous. CDR1 is GTSNPN and CDR2 is SVGIG in the germline V gene (reference sequence). This CDR3 region has 14 residues. V shed 0 bases and J shed 4 bases, with 10 bases lying between them. CDR3 nucleotides: TGTGCCTGGAGTGTAATTAGAAAATACAATGAGCAGTTCTTC. Amino acid sequence: CAWSVIRKYNEQFF.

The genes are TRBV6-5 and TRBJ2-5; a weak D match, TRBD1 (6 bases). V dropped 0 bases and J dropped 5 bases, with 16 bases sitting between them. Germline CDR1 and CDR2: MNHEY and SVGAGI. This CDR3 contains 16 residues. The CDR3 nucleotides read TGTGCCAGCAGTTACTCGACCCAGGGGCTGTTTGAGACCCAGTACTTC. Its protein product is CASSYSTQGLFETQYF.

This chain uses TRBV19 with TRBJ1-1; D might be TRBD1 (5 bases). This CDR3 has 13 residues. The V gene's germline CDR1 is LNHDA and CDR2 SQIVND (reference sequence). V lost 5 bases to trimming and J lost 1 base, with 8 bases between them. The CDR3 region is CASSWGPNTEAFF. CDR3 DNA: TGTGCCAGTAGTTGGGGCCCGAACACTGAAGCTTTCTTT.

The rearrangement links TRBV19 to TRBJ2-2, with 7 bases identical to TRBD2. This CDR3 has 16 amino acids. With 7 bases clipped from V and 2 bases from J, the junction kept 10 bases outside the gene matches. The germline V gene has CDR1 LNHDA and CDR2 SQIVND (reference sequence). CDR3 DNA sequence: TGTGCCAGTACGGGGGGTCGGGGGTCCAACACCGGGGAGCTGTTTTTT. Its translation: CASTGGRGSNTGELFF.

J is TRBJ1-6 and V is TRBV30; D is possibly TRBD1 (5 bases). Trimming cost V 2 bases and J 8 bases, with 7 bases left between them. The CDR3 covers 12 residues. Germline assignment: CDR1 GTSNPN and CDR2 SVGIG (reference sequence). DNA of the CDR3: TGTGCCTGGAGTTTGACAGATTCACCCCTCCACTTT. Translating gives CAWSLTDSPLHF.

In its sample, this clone was seen once. Written as DNA, the CDR3 is TGTGCCAGCAGTTGGAGGCGGGGGGACACTGAAGCTTTCTTT. Protein product: CASSWRRGDTEAFF. The V gene is TRBV6-5, the J gene TRBJ1-1; possible D gene TRBD1, 5 bases. This CDR3 is 14 amino acids long. The germline V gene has CDR1 MNHEY and CDR2 SVGAGI. Trimming removed 4 bases from V and 3 bases from J, with 12 bases in between.

J is TRBJ1-2 and V is TRBV5-1; D possibly corresponds to TRBD1 (5 bases). Trimming cost V 1 base and J 0 bases, with 13 bases left between them. The CDR3 is 16 amino acids. CDR1 and CDR2 (germline): SGHRS, YFSETQ. The CDR3 nucleotides read TGCGCCAGCAGCTTGCAGGGCAGGGACGCTAACTATGGCTACACCTTC. This sequence encodes CASSLQGRDANYGYTF.

The chain employs TRBV9 and TRBJ2-7; 7 bases match TRBD2. The V gene's germline CDR1 is SGDLS and CDR2 YYNGEE. The CDR3 covers 14 residues. J gave up 6 bases and V 4 bases, and 10 bases lay outside the gene matches. CDR3 sequence: CASSSSGGIGEQYF. As DNA, the CDR3 is TGTGCCAGCAGCTCCTCGGGGGGTATAGGCGAGCAGTACTTC.

The chain uses TRBV6-6 and TRBJ1-1; 9 bases are a match to TRBD1. The CDR3 has 15 amino acids. V dropped 7 bases and J dropped 7; count of bases not matched to a gene: 13. Germline V CDR1 and CDR2: MNHNY, SVGAGI (reference sequence). The CDR3 loop is CASTTYAGQGLEAFF. The CDR3, as DNA: TGTGCCAGCACTACTTACGCGGGACAGGGTCTTGAAGCTTTCTTT.

The rearrangement links TRBV13 to TRBJ2-7, with D uncertain. CDR3 size: 14 residues. Germline CDR1 and CDR2: PRHDT and FYEKMQ (reference sequence). Trimming removed 3 bases at V and 5 bases at J, with 14 bases between. CDR3 coding DNA: TGTGCCAGCAGCTTTGAAGCGATCGGCCACGAGCAGTACTTC. Residues: CASSFEAIGHEQYF.

CDR3: CASSRGWANVLTF. In nucleotides, the CDR3 is TGTGCCAGTAGTAGGGGCTGGGCCAACGTCCTGACTTTC. V gene TRBV19 combines with J gene TRBJ2-6, with D possibly matching TRBD1 (5 bases). CDR1 is LNHDA, CDR2 SQIVND, per germline (reference sequence). This CDR3 has 13 amino acids. Deletions cut 4 bases from V and 5 bases from J, with 6 bases between.

The V call is TRBV23-1, the J call TRBJ2-3, with 7 bases lining up with TRBD2. TRBV23-1 is identified as an open reading frame with a role that is uncertain. The CDR3 has 17 residues. The V segment lost 2 bases and the J segment 1 base; nucleotides outside the gene matches: 9. As DNA, the CDR3 is TGCGCCAGCAGTCAAAGGCGGGACTACCGAGGCACAGATACGCAGTATTTT. Translation gives CASSQRRDYRGTDTQYF.

This chain uses TRBV7-2 with TRBJ2-3; unclear D gene. The CDR3 extends over 13 amino acids. V was cut by 1 base and J by 5 bases, with 7 bases left in between. CDR1 and CDR2 from the germline V gene are SGHTA and FQGNSA. The CDR3 loop is CASSLGNQDTQYF. In nucleotides, the CDR3 is TGTGCCAGCAGCTTAGGAAACCAAGATACGCAGTATTTT.

The J gene is TRBJ1-2, the V gene TRBV4-2, with D perhaps matching TRBD1 (5 bases). Germline CDR1 is LGHNA and CDR2 is YNFKEQ. Trimming stripped 0 bases from V and 8 bases from J, with 19 bases between. This CDR3 comprises 16 residues. The CDR3 bases are TGTGCCAGCAGCCAAGATGGGGCAAGCCGAGGGATCGGCTACACCTTC. It encodes CASSQDGASRGIGYTF.

V is TRBV6-5 and J is TRBJ2-7; 7 positions agree with TRBD1. The CDR3 consists of 14 residues. Germline-derived CDR1 and CDR2 are MNHEY and SVGAGI. J gave up 3 bases and V 0 bases, and 2 bases lay outside the gene matches. The CDR3 DNA is TGTGCCAGCAGTTACTCGTACAGGGGCTACGAGCAGTACTTC. Amino acid sequence: CASSYSYRGYEQYF.